This T cell receptor beta chain was profiled in a study of blood T cell repertoires in COVID-19. Study as a whole: Spain, Italy and the United States supplied samples that represented acute and convalescent COVID-19. PBMCs, B-cell-depleted T cells, or T cells were the source of the cDNA or gDNA that made up the material.

Authors' analysis steps: Reference gene primer amplification gave nucleated cell count estimates. Method: immunoSEQ multiplex PCR; TCRdb's copy keeps in-frame clones and lacks some. V, J and clone size are taken as reported in that table, and D and trimming were inferred from the DNA itself. Of some 130,000 clones listed, 70% to 90% are singletons. Trimming took 5 bases from V and 0 from J, leaving 14 bases between them. The germline V gene encodes CDR1 LGHNA and CDR2 YNFKEQ. The CDR3 has 16 amino acids. The V and J genes are TRBV4-2 and TRBJ2-1; tentative D call: TRBD2 (5 bases). The clonotype comes from an older man with active COVID-19. Sequencing was done on a sample of peripheral blood. This CDR3 reads CASSFLAQSSYNEQFF. In nucleotides, the CDR3 is TGTGCCAGCAGCTTTTTAGCGCAGAGCTCCTACAATGAGCAGTTCTTC.